Listed here are 20 T cell receptor beta chains from one sample, sequenced in a study of T cell repertoires in cytomegalovirus infection. Each CDR3 protein gets one entry after TCRdb re-called the reads with MiXCR. The sample has 600,000 to 800,000 distinct CDR3 sequences; approximately 25% are singletons. What was sequenced was CD8+ T cells from PBMCs. These receptors were collected from a human donor in good health (CMV status not recorded). Some clones in this sample may be carry-over from other donors' samples.

This clonotype was recorded a few times. The chain employs TRBV28 and TRBJ1-5; weak D call: TRBD1 (5 bases). The V gene's germline CDR1 is MDHEN and CDR2 SYDVKM. The CDR3 length is 13 residues. The V and J ends lost 6 bases and 4 bases respectively, with 10 bases between them. The DNA for the CDR3 is TGTGCCAGCAGCCGGGGGGTAAATCAGCCCCAGCATTTT. Encoded protein: CASSRGVNQPQHF. Supplemented by reference TRBV28 and TRBJ1-5, the full variable domain reads DVKVTQSSRYLVKRTGEKVFLECVQDMDHENMFWYRQDPGLGLRLIYFSYDVKMKEKGDIPEGYSVSREKKERFSLILESASTNQTSMYLCASSRGVNQPQHFGDGTRLSIL.

This sequence joins TRBV29-1 and TRBJ2-5, with D perhaps TRBD1 (6 bases). This CDR3 region has 14 residues. Looked up from germline, CDR1 is SQVTM and CDR2 is ANQGSEA. The germline V and J ends were trimmed by 6 bases and 0 bases, with 14 bases remaining between them. In nucleotides, the CDR3 is TGCAGCGTACCCACCCGGACAGACCAAGAGACCCAGTACTTC. Translation: CSVPTRTDQETQYF.

The chain employs TRBV19 and TRBJ2-3; D is possibly TRBD1 or TRBD2 (6 bases each). The germline V and J ends were trimmed by 8 bases and 0 bases, with 9 bases remaining between them. CDR3 length: 13 residues. Germline CDR1 reads LNHDA; CDR2 reads SQIVND (reference sequence). The CDR3 protein is CASRGPSTDTQYF. The CDR3 nucleotides are TGTGCCAGTCGGGGGCCAAGCACAGATACGCAGTATTTT. The whole variable domain, filled in from reference TRBV19 and TRBJ2-3, reads DGGITQSPKYLFRKEGQNVTLSCEQNLNHDAMYWYRQDPGQGLRLIYYSQIVNDFQKGDIAEGYSVSREKKESFPLTVTSAQKNPTAFYLCASRGPSTDTQYFGPGTRLTVL.

This clonotype was seen a handful of times. The J gene is TRBJ1-1, the V gene TRBV10-3; 9 nucleotides line up with TRBD1. The germline V gene encodes CDR1 ENHRY and CDR2 SYGVKD. Trimming at V came to 5 bases and at J to 0 bases, leaving 4 bases not matched to a gene. CDR3 length equals 15 residues. CDR3 region: CAISRGQGMNTEAFF. CDR3 sequence (DNA): TGTGCCATCAGTCGGGGACAGGGAATGAACACTGAAGCTTTCTTT.

The chain is built from TRBV28 and TRBJ2-3; 13 bases map to TRBD2. The V gene end was trimmed by 6 bases and the J gene end by 3 bases; junction bases not matched to a gene: 6. The CDR3 contains 16 residues. Germline CDR1 MDHEN, CDR2 SYDVKM. CDR3 protein: CASSLGTSGATDTQYF. The CDR3 nucleotides are TGTGCCAGCAGCCTGGGGACTAGCGGGGCGACAGATACGCAGTATTTT.

At least ten counts were recorded for this clonotype. DNA of the CDR3: TGCATCCCGTCCCTTATATCACCCCTCCACTTT. This sequence encodes CIPSLISPLHF. The chain employs TRBV29-1 and TRBJ1-6; D gene unclear. Germline CDR1 and CDR2: SQVTM and ANQGSEA. The CDR3 consists of 11 residues.

The rearrangement joins TRBV20-1 to TRBJ2-7; no clear D gene. Germline CDR1 is DFQATT and CDR2 is SNEGSKA (reference sequence). This CDR3 comprises 10 residues. In DNA, the CDR3 is TGCAGCCCGGGTACCTACGAGCAGTACGTC. It encodes CSPGTYEQYV.

Comment on this clonotype: At one end, the junction sequence differs from germline, possibly due to a read error. DNA of the CDR3: TGTGTCAGCAAGACCGCCGGGACCGATACCTACGAGCAGTACTTC. Protein product: CVSKTAGTDTYEQYF. The rearrangement links TRBV27 to TRBJ2-7, with D perhaps being TRBD1 or TRBD2 (5 bases each). This CDR3 has 15 amino acids. Germline loops: CDR1 MNHEY, CDR2 SMNVEV (reference sequence).

The DNA for the CDR3 is TGTGCCAGCAGTTACGGTTCTCCGGGTACTGAAGCTTTCTTT. Translation: CASSYGSPGTEAFF. The genes are TRBV6-5 and TRBJ1-1; D is ambiguous. This CDR3 comprises 14 residues. From germline, CDR1 is MNHEY and CDR2 SVGAGI. The V end was cut by 2 bases, the J end by 5 bases, with 12 bases between.

The chain recombines TRBV12-5 with TRBJ1-2; D perhaps matches TRBD1 (5 bases). The V gene lost 5 bases and the J gene lost 7 bases, with 17 bases spanning the gap. Germline CDR1 LGHNT, CDR2 FRNRAP. The CDR3 loop spans 14 amino acids. CDR3 in amino acids: CASGNGARLCGYTF. The CDR3 coding sequence is TGTGCTAGTGGTAACGGGGCTCGCTTATGTGGCTACACCTTC.

The chain joins TRBV29-1 to TRBJ2-1, with unresolved D. Germline-derived CDR1 and CDR2 are SQVTM and ANQGSEA. The CDR3 is made up of 13 amino acids. Deletions cut 1 base from V and 4 bases from J, with 8 bases between. The CDR3 DNA is TGCAGCGTTGAAGTTGGCAGGTACAATGAGCAGTTCTTC. Translated, it gives CSVEVGRYNEQFF.

V gene TRBV2 combines with J gene TRBJ1-3; D is perhaps TRBD1 (6 bases). Germline CDR1 SNHLY, CDR2 FYNNEI. CDR3 length: 13 amino acids. V dropped 7 bases and J dropped 8 bases, with 15 bases sitting between them. The CDR3 region has the DNA TGTGCCAGCATCCCCGGACAGAGGGACACCATATATTTT. Encoded protein: CASIPGQRDTIYF.

Regarding this clonotype: An end of the junction differs from the germline gene, which may be a read error. The chain links TRBV7-8 to TRBJ1-4; no definite D call. CDR1 and CDR2 (germline): SGHVS, FQNEAQ. The CDR3 runs to 12 residues. This chain's CDR3 is CASSLSAGPLTF. The DNA for the CDR3 is TGTGCCAGCAGCTTATCTGCCGGGCCACTCACTTTT.

This clonotype has at least ten counts. CDR3 residues: CASSLVWTENEKLFF. The CDR3 coding sequence is TGTGCCAGCAGCTTAGTGTGGACAGAGAATGAAAAACTGTTTTTT. The chain combines TRBV7-2 with TRBJ1-4, with a weak D call TRBD1 (6 bases). V lost 1 base and J lost 5, with 11 bases in between. In germline, CDR1 is SGHTA, CDR2 FQGNSA. This CDR3 has 15 residues.

This rearrangement joins TRBV7-6 to TRBJ2-7; D is unresolved. This CDR3 region has 13 residues. Trimming took off 5 bases at V and 9 bases at J, with 17 bases between the two ends. The germline V gene has CDR1 SGHVS and CDR2 FNYEAQ. CDR3 amino acids: CASSQVGSLWQYF. The CDR3 bases are TGTGCCAGCAGCCAAGTGGGCAGCCTATGGCAGTACTTC. Filled out from reference TRBV7-6 and TRBJ2-7, the complete variable domain reads GAGVSQSPRYKVTKRGQDVALRCDPISGHVSLYWYRQALGQGPEFLTYFNYEAQQDKSGLPNDRFSAERPEGSISTLTIQRTEQRDSAMYRCASSQVGSLWQYFGPGTRLTVT.

This clonotype appeared many times. The junction and the germline gene differ at one end; a read error may be behind it. The rearrangement uses TRBV7-9 and TRBJ1-1; 7 bases are shared with TRBD1. CDR3 size: 17 residues. Germline V gene sequence: CDR1 SEHNR, CDR2 FQNEAQ (reference sequence). As DNA, the CDR3 is TGTGCCAGCAGCTTAGAGCAACGACAGGGATCAAACAGTGAAGCTTTCTTT. The encoded protein is CASSLEQRQGSNSEAFF.

The CDR3 nucleotides read TGCAGTGCTAGAGATCAGCGGGGAAACTACGAGCAGTACTTC. Residues: CSARDQRGNYEQYF. J is TRBJ2-7 and V is TRBV20-1; 7 bases agree with TRBD2. CDR1 and CDR2 from the germline V gene are DFQATT and SNEGSKA (reference sequence). The CDR3 is 14 residues long. Losses at the gene ends were 0 bases for V and 3 bases for J; bases not matched to a gene: 5.

The chain is built from TRBV7-9 and TRBJ2-3; a weak D match, TRBD1 (6 bases). CDR1 SEHNR and CDR2 FQNEAQ come from the germline V gene (reference sequence). Trimming took 10 bases from V and 8 from J, leaving 19 bases between them. This CDR3 comprises 13 residues. CDR3: CAMDRGPQGTQYF. In DNA form, the CDR3 reads TGTGCCATGGACAGAGGTCCACAAGGTACGCAGTATTTT. The whole variable domain, remainder taken from reference TRBV7-9 and TRBJ2-3, is DTGVSQNPRHKITKRGQNVTFRCDPISEHNRLYWYRQTLGQGPEFLTYFQNEAQLEKSRLLSDRFSAERPKGSFSTLEIQRTEQGDSAMYLCAMDRGPQGTQYFGPGTRLTVL.

The chain has TRBV20-1 and TRBJ2-2, with a weak D call TRBD1 (6 bases). CDR3 length: 17 residues. V was pared by 2 bases and J by 9 bases, with 25 bases between. Germline V gives CDR1 DFQATT, CDR2 SNEGSKA (reference sequence). As DNA, the CDR3 is TGCAGTGCTAGAACTAATAACAGGGCCGGCGGGTACCGGGAGCTGTTTTTT. Encoded protein: CSARTNNRAGGYRELFF.

The chain uses TRBV6-2 or TRBV6-3 and TRBJ1-2; D is ambiguous. This CDR3 has 16 residues. Germline CDR1 and CDR2: MNHEY and SVGEGT. V shed 6 bases and J shed 4 bases, with 21 bases lying between them. The CDR3 region has the DNA TGTGCCAGCAGGGATTTCCGGGCCGAATTCTCCTATGGCTACACCTTC. It is translated as CASRDFRAEFSYGYTF.